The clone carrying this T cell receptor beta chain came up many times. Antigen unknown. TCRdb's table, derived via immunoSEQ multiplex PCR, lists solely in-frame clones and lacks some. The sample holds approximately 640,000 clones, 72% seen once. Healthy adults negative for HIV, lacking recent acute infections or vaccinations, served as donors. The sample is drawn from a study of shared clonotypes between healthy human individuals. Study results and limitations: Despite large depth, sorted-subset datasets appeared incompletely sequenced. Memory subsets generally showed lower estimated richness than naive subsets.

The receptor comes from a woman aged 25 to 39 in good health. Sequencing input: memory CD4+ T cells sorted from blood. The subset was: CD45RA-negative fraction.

In DNA form, the CDR3 reads TGTGCCTGGAGTGTACAAGGGGGTGCAGATACGCAGTATTTT. Amino acid sequence: CAWSVQGGADTQYF. V is TRBV30 and J is TRBJ2-3; TRBD1 might be the D (6 bases). Trimming took off 0 bases at V and 4 bases at J, with 11 bases between the two ends. Germline CDR1 is GTSNPN and CDR2 is SVGIG (reference sequence). This CDR3 contains 14 residues.